The rows below give T cell receptor beta chains drawn from one sample of a study of blood T cell repertoires in COVID-19. Profiled with immunoSEQ multiplex PCR; TCRdb holds only in-frame clones, not every one. Found here are 200,000 to 300,000 clones, about 87% of them singletons; the top ten hold around 3.5%. Sequencing used peripheral blood. The receptors here all came from a woman aged 40-49 years with acute or convalescent COVID-19. Each CDR3 is given with its conserved first and last residue. Each record gives: D gene, V gene, J gene, clone size, CDR3 protein, CDR3 DNA. A D gene is named only where the DNA matches it firmly. Rows may omit the clone size; those that give it use once, few, many or a size class.

D: -
V: TRBV29-1
J: TRBJ2-2
size: once
CDR3: CSVEYNTGELFF
DNA: TGCAGCGTTGAATATAACACCGGGGAGCTGTTTTTT

D: -
V: TRBV12-3/TRBV12-4
J: TRBJ1-3
size: once
CDR3: CALRAGAGNTIYF
DNA: TGTGCCCTTCGGGCGGGAGCTGGAAACACCATATATTTT

D: -
V: TRBV12-5
J: TRBJ1-5
size: few
CDR3: CASGLMNPNQPQHF
DNA: TGTGCTAGTGGTCTAATGAATCCCAATCAGCCCCAGCATTTT

D: -
V: TRBV5-6
J: TRBJ2-1
size: -
CDR3: CASRFGQFNEQFF
DNA: TGTGCCAGCAGGTTTGGACAATTCAATGAGCAGTTCTTC

D: -
V: TRBV5-1
J: TRBJ1-2
size: -
CDR3: CASSPQSSGSGGYTF
DNA: TGCGCCAGCAGCCCCCAGTCGAGTGGCTCGGGTGGCTACACCTTC

D: TRBD1
V: TRBV11-1
J: TRBJ1-5
size: -
CDR3: CASERQGPSNQPQHF
DNA: TGTGCCAGCGAGCGACAGGGACCTAGCAATCAGCCCCAGCATTTT

D: TRBD1
V: TRBV19
J: TRBJ1-2
size: -
CDR3: CASSTLQGNLTF
DNA: TGTGCCAGTAGTACCCTACAGGGGAATCTCACCTTC

D: -
V: TRBV7-6
J: TRBJ2-2
size: once
CDR3: CASSWVTGRTNTGELFF
DNA: TGTGCCAGCAGCTGGGTTACAGGACGAACGAACACCGGGGAGCTGTTTTTT

D: TRBD1
V: TRBV6-4
J: TRBJ1-5
size: once
CDR3: CASSGRTGYSNQPQHF
DNA: TGTGCCAGCAGTGGCCGGACAGGCTATAGCAATCAGCCCCAGCATTTT

D: -
V: TRBV7-8
J: TRBJ1-1
size: -
CDR3: CASSSAGGGRSTEAFF
DNA: TGTGCCAGCAGCTCCGCAGGCGGCGGGAGGAGCACTGAAGCTTTCTTT

D: TRBD1
V: TRBV5-6
J: TRBJ1-2
size: -
CDR3: CASSYDDRAVGYTF
DNA: TGTGCCAGCAGCTACGATGACAGGGCTGTCGGCTACACCTTC

D: TRBD2
V: TRBV19
J: TRBJ2-3
size: many
CDR3: CASSPRVRGGASTDTQYF
DNA: TGTGCCAGTAGTCCCCGTGTGCGGGGGGGTGCTAGCACAGATACGCAGTATTTT

D: -
V: TRBV15
J: TRBJ2-1
size: -
CDR3: CATSRGFGLADNEQFF
DNA: TGTGCCACCAGCAGAGGATTTGGGCTAGCTGACAATGAGCAGTTCTTC